This TCR beta chain was sequenced in a study of T-cell reconstitution after alpha-beta-depleted transplantation in children. This clonotype was picked up many times. Its antigen is undetermined. The CDR3 consists of 13 residues. Trimming pared 1 base from V and 5 bases from J, leaving 9 bases between. Germline V CDR1 and CDR2: LGHNA, YNFKEQ. Study-level findings and limits: One year post-transplant, T-cell counts and diversity were largely derived from T cells produced anew. Elevated TCRbeta diversity at day 60 was traced, in some patients, to surviving recipient T cells and thymic progenitors.

Unique molecular identifiers were built into the TCRbeta library. MiXCR was run by TCRdb on the PCR reads, yielding one entry per CDR3 protein. The table lists a few hundred thousand distinct CDR3 sequences, 9.5% to 13% of them singletons. This specimen consisted of PBMCs, obtained before TCRalphabeta/CD19-depleted stem cell transplant. This receptor was obtained from a boy under three years old with acute myeloid leukemia, due to receive a stem cell transplant. This chain joins TRBV4-2 and TRBJ2-7; D is uncertain. The CDR3 protein is CASSQVLADEQYF. The CDR3 nucleotides read TGTGCCAGCAGCCAAGTTTTAGCCGACGAGCAGTACTTC.